This TCR beta chain is drawn from a study of T cells in Graves' hyperthyroidism and ophthalmopathy. Study details: Any treatment followed the collection of peripheral blood at initial diagnosis.

This clonotype appeared many times. Its antigen is not known. There were TCR beta CDR3 regions amplified from RNA transcripts. The HTBI primer set was used in a first-round RT-PCR of the TCR CDR3. TCRdb recomputed calls from the multiplex PCR reads with MiXCR, one row per CDR3 protein. Of over 350,000 distinct CDR3 sequences listed, roughly 14% were seen once; the top ten hold about 13%. The CDR3 is 13 amino acids. The germline V gene has CDR1 SNHLY and CDR2 FYNNEI. Trimming took off 7 bases at V and 3 bases at J, with 10 bases between the two ends. The study included ophthalmopathy patients with Clinical Activity Score at least 3, NOSPECS grade at least 4 and duration under 3 months. Uncontrolled infection, other autoimmune disease, pregnancy and lactation each barred patients from inclusion. Study-wide points: Onset of ophthalmopathy came a median around 6.5 months after the model predicted it.

This chain uses TRBV2 with TRBJ2-4; tentatively, D is TRBD1 (5 bases). The receptor was isolated from a man between 18 and 35 years old with Graves' ophthalmopathy. The specimen was blood. This chain's CDR3 is CASISQGKNIQYF. CDR3 nucleotides: TGTGCCAGCATTAGCCAGGGCAAAAACATTCAGTACTTC.